The text below deals with one T cell receptor (beta chain). In germline, CDR1 is LNHDA, CDR2 SQIVND (reference sequence). There are 20 residues in the CDR3. The trim removed 3 bases at V and 1 base at J, leaving 17 bases unmatched. The repertoire was sequenced with immunoSEQ multiplex PCR; TCRdb's copy has only in-frame clones and lacks some. The sample consists of approximately 180,000 clones, approximately 81% of them appearing once. This sample is drawn from a study of blood T cell repertoires in COVID-19. Enrollment of patients from Seattle took place during active infection, with longitudinal follow-up.

The receptor's source is a person between 65 and 79 years old with COVID-19, enrolled during active disease. Material for sequencing was peripheral blood. The chain has TRBV19 and TRBJ1-1; 10 nucleotides match TRBD1. In DNA, the CDR3 is TGTGCCAGTAGTATTTCTTTTAGGGGCGGTCGGGACAGGGGGAACACTGAAGCTTTCTTT. It yields the protein CASSISFRGGRDRGNTEAFF. Full variable domain (rest looked up from reference TRBV19 and TRBJ1-1): DGGITQSPKYLFRKEGQNVTLSCEQNLNHDAMYWYRQDPGQGLRLIYYSQIVNDFQKGDIAEGYSVSREKKESFPLTVTSAQKNPTAFYLCASSISFRGGRDRGNTEAFFGQGTRLTVV.